This T cell receptor beta chain emerged from a study of blood T cell repertoires in COVID-19. Study-wide background: Collection of acute and convalescent COVID-19 samples took place in the United States, Italy and Spain. The cDNA or gDNA used as material had been derived from T cells, B-cell-depleted T cells, or PBMCs.

In the source study's methods: Reference gene primers were amplified, and this amplification served to estimate nucleated cell counts. Generated by immunoSEQ multiplex PCR, the TCRdb table keeps only in-frame clones and is missing some. V, J and clone size derive from that table, while D and trimming were established from the DNA sequence. In the table there are about 210,000 clones, around 85% of which are singletons. CDR3 length: 13 amino acids. With V trimmed by 0 bases and J by 3 bases, 2 bases remained unmatched. Looked up from germline, CDR1 is GTSNPN and CDR2 is SVGIG (reference sequence). V gene TRBV30 combines with J gene TRBJ2-7; 7 nucleotides match TRBD1. Sequencing was done on a sample of peripheral blood. The TCR comes from a man aged 40-49 years with acute or convalescent COVID-19. The CDR3 coding sequence is TGTGCCTGGAGTGTACAGGGGAGCTACGAGCAGTACTTC. It specifies CAWSVQGSYEQYF.